These 22 T cell receptor beta chains originate from one sample sequenced in a study of T cells in Graves' hyperthyroidism and ophthalmopathy. Template material for amplifying TCR beta CDR3 regions consisted of RNA transcripts. Researchers ran a first-round RT-PCR on the TCR CDR3 using the HTBI primer set. TCRdb called the multiplex PCR reads again in MiXCR, with one record for every CDR3 protein. The table lists approximately 530,000 distinct CDR3 sequences, just under 20% of them singletons. Sequenced: blood. These receptors came from a man between 40 and 49 years old with Graves' ophthalmopathy.

This clonotype occurred many times. This sequence joins TRBV7-2 and TRBJ2-1, with 10 bases fitting TRBD2. J lost 6 bases, V lost 1 base, and 6 bases had no gene match. The CDR3 has 16 residues. CDR1 is SGHTA and CDR2 is FQGNSA in the germline V gene. Here the CDR3 DNA reads TGTGCCAGCAGCTTAGGTTCTAGCGGGAGCTTCAATGAGCAGTTCTTC. This sequence encodes CASSLGSSGSFNEQFF. Supplemented by reference TRBV7-2 and TRBJ2-1, the full variable domain reads GAGVSQSPSNKVTEKGKDVELRCDPISGHTALYWYRQSLGQGLEFLIYFQGNSAPDKSGLPSDRFSAERTGGSVSTLTIQRTQQEDSAVYLCASSLGSSGSFNEQFFGPGTRLTVL.

This clonotype was counted between two and nine times. The rearrangement joins TRBV30 to TRBJ2-1; TRBD2 aligns across 11 bases. CDR3 length equals 15 residues. Germline CDR1 and CDR2: GTSNPN and SVGIG (reference sequence). V was clipped by 2 bases and J by 6 bases; unmatched bases: 6. The CDR3 is CAWSPPGTSGNEQFF. CDR3 nucleotide sequence: TGTGCCTGGAGTCCGCCCGGGACTAGCGGCAATGAGCAGTTCTTC.

The rearrangement links TRBV6-1 to TRBJ2-7, with D perhaps TRBD2 (6 bases). Germline V gene data show CDR1 as MNHNS and CDR2 as SASEGT. V lost 7 bases, J lost 5 bases, and 15 bases lay in between. The CDR3 totals 13 residues. In nucleotides, the CDR3 is TGTGCCAGCACTAGAGGTGGGGGGAACGAGCAGTACTTC. It encodes CASTRGGGNEQYF.

This clonotype was counted between two and nine times. This chain connects TRBV29-1 to TRBJ2-7; TRBD1 is a possible D gene (6 bases). CDR1 is SQVTM, CDR2 ANQGSEA, per germline. There are 12 residues in the CDR3. V was shortened by 5 bases and J by 3 bases, with 11 bases between the two germline ends. The CDR3 DNA follows: TGCAGCGTTCGGGACACAGTCTACGAGCAGTACTTC. Amino acid sequence: CSVRDTVYEQYF.

At least ten counts were recorded for this clonotype. The chain is built from TRBV2 and TRBJ2-7; 8 bases are a match to TRBD1. This CDR3 spans 17 amino acids. Germline V lookup: CDR1 SNHLY, CDR2 FYNNEI. Trimming cost V 4 bases and J 0 bases; bases outside gene matches: 11. CDR3 region: CASSATLGQGFSYEQYF. In nucleotides, the CDR3 is TGTGCCAGCAGTGCCACTCTCGGACAGGGCTTCTCCTACGAGCAGTACTTC.

This clonotype was seen many times. The CDR3 nucleotides read TGTGCCAGCAGCCCGAGCGCCAGAAGAAGCCGCTCCTACAATGAGCAGTTCTTC. Translation gives CASSPSARRSRSYNEQFF. This chain links TRBV11-2 with TRBJ2-1, with D hard to call. V dropped 5 bases and J dropped 0 bases, with 20 bases sitting between them. This CDR3 has 18 residues. Germline CDR1 is SGHAT and CDR2 is FQNNGV.

This clonotype was seen ten or more times. The chain recombines TRBV7-9 with TRBJ2-2; D ambiguous. Trimming took 2 bases from V and 0 from J, leaving 7 bases between them. Germline CDR1 is SEHNR and CDR2 is FQNEAQ (reference sequence). The CDR3 is made up of 15 amino acids. CDR3 sequence: CASSLQTANTGELFF. CDR3 coding DNA: TGTGCCAGCAGCTTACAGACTGCGAACACCGGGGAGCTGTTTTTT.

The table lists this clonotype with a few counts. V usage is TRBV4-3 and J usage is TRBJ2-2; 13 bases map to TRBD2. V was pared by 2 bases and J by 4 bases, with 7 bases of the junction left unmatched. The CDR3 extends over 18 amino acids. Germline values: CDR1 LGHNA, CDR2 YSLEER. Here the CDR3 reads CASSQKGLAGVGTGELFF. CDR3 sequence (DNA): TGCGCCAGCAGCCAAAAAGGACTAGCGGGAGTTGGCACCGGGGAGCTGTTTTTT.

At least ten counts were recorded for this clonotype. Written as DNA, the CDR3 is TGCGCCAGCAGCTCGGGACAGGGCTTTAGTGGAACTGAAGCTTTCTTT. As protein: CASSSGQGFSGTEAFF. The chain carries TRBV5-1 and TRBJ1-1, with 9 bases aligning to TRBD1. The germline CDR1 and CDR2 sequences are SGHRS and YFSETQ. The length of the CDR3 is 16 residues. The trim removed 3 bases at V and 5 bases at J, leaving 11 bases unmatched.

V is TRBV6-1 and J is TRBJ2-4; tentatively, D is TRBD2 (5 bases). Trimming removed 6 bases from V and 1 base from J, with 25 bases in between. CDR1 and CDR2 (germline): MNHNS, SASEGT. The length of the CDR3 is 19 residues. This CDR3 reads CASSLKGRGEVWAKNIQYF. CDR3 nucleotide sequence: TGTGCCAGCAGCCTGAAGGGTCGGGGTGAGGTTTGGGCCAAAAACATTCAGTACTTC.

The chain has TRBV5-4 and TRBJ1-1; TRBD1 agrees at 7 bases. This CDR3 is 17 amino acids long. The germline gives CDR1 SGHNT, CDR2 YYREEE (reference sequence). V lost 2 bases to trimming and J lost 4 bases; unmatched junction nucleotides: 14. CDR3 DNA sequence: TGTGCCAGCAGCTTAGAGGGGGCCAGGGGCGCAGGCACTGAAGCTTTCTTT. Translation gives CASSLEGARGAGTEAFF.

This clonotype was seen more than once but under ten times. This chain uses TRBV4-3 with TRBJ2-3; D is unclear. This CDR3 contains 13 residues. Between the trimmed V and J ends, which lost 5 bases and 2 bases, there was a span of 8 bases. CDR1 and CDR2 (germline): LGHNA, YSLEER. The CDR3 DNA follows: TGCGCCAGCAGCGCTACAAACACAGATACGCAGTATTTT. This translates into CASSATNTDTQYF.

This clonotype was seen a handful of times. The CDR3 DNA follows: TGTGCCAGCTCACCCGGACACGGGATGGGGTACGAGCAGTACTTC. Translated: CASSPGHGMGYEQYF. The chain combines TRBV18 with TRBJ2-7; tentatively, D is TRBD1 or TRBD2 (5 bases each). Germline CDR1 KGHSH, CDR2 LQKENI. V was clipped by 3 bases and J by 4 bases, with 16 bases between them. CDR3 length equals 15 residues.

At least ten counts were recorded for this clonotype. The junction shows a germline mismatch at one end, possibly a read error. CDR3 DNA: TGTGCTAGCAGCTTAGGGCCAGGGCTAAACACCGGGGAGCTGTTTTTT. Protein: CASSLGPGLNTGELFF. The chain recombines TRBV7-7 with TRBJ2-2, with D tentatively TRBD1 (5 bases). The CDR3 sequence is 16 residues long. CDR1 and CDR2 (germline): SSHAT, FNYEAQ (reference sequence).

In DNA form, the CDR3 reads TGCGCCAGCAGCGCGACTGAAGCTAACTATGGCTACACCTTC. The encoded protein is CASSATEANYGYTF. This chain links TRBV5-1 with TRBJ1-2; D remains ambiguous. This CDR3 region has 14 residues. V lost 4 bases and J lost 0, with 10 bases in between. Per the germline V gene, CDR1 is SGHRS and CDR2 is YFSETQ.

The genes are TRBV11-3 and TRBJ2-5; a weak D match, TRBD2 (6 bases). V was cut by 8 bases and J by 2 bases, with 18 bases left in between. Germline V gives CDR1 SGHNT, CDR2 YENEEA. The CDR3 length is 15 residues. The CDR3 region is CASSEGRDQQETQYF. In DNA, the CDR3 is TGTGCCAGCTCGGAGGGCCGGGACCAACAAGAGACCCAGTACTTC.

In the case of this clonotype: One junction end does not reproduce the germline sequence, and a read error may be involved. The V and J genes are TRBV5-6 and TRBJ1-2; 7 nucleotides line up with TRBD1. Germline V gene sequence: CDR1 SGHDT, CDR2 YYEEEE. This CDR3 spans 13 amino acids. The CDR3 region has the DNA TGTGTCAGCAGCGAGGACAGGAACTATGGCTACACCTTC. Its translation: CVSSEDRNYGYTF.

As concerns this clonotype: At one of its ends the junction is not consistent with the germline gene, which may arise from a read error. The chain links TRBV11-2 to TRBJ1-1; no clear D. In germline, CDR1 is SGHAT, CDR2 FQNNGV. This CDR3 has 13 amino acids. The CDR3 DNA sequence: TGCGCCAGCAGCTTGTTGCCGAACACTGAAGCTTTCTTT. Translated, it gives CASSLLPNTEAFF. Using reference TRBV11-2 and TRBJ1-1 for the parts outside the CDR3, the full variable domain is EAGVAQSPRYKIIEKRQSVAFWCNPISGHATLYWYQQILGQGPKLLIQFQNNGVVDDSQLPKDRFSAERLKGVDSTLKIQPAKLEDSAVYLCASSLLPNTEAFFGQGTRLTVV.

CDR3 sequence (DNA): TGTGCCAGCACCCTAGCGGGAGGTGGATTGGAGACCCAGTACTTC. Translation gives CASTLAGGGLETQYF. The chain uses TRBV12-3 or TRBV12-4 and TRBJ2-5, with 11 bases fitting TRBD2. There are 15 residues in the CDR3. With V trimmed by 7 bases and J by 5 bases, 9 bases remained unmatched.

This clonotype showed up many times. The V call is TRBV10-3, the J call TRBJ2-7, with TRBD1 matching 10 bases. After removal of 3 bases from V and 2 bases from J, the junction contained 4 bases not matched to a gene. The germline CDR1 and CDR2 sequences are ENHRY and SYGVKD. CDR3 length: 15 residues. The CDR3 region has the DNA TGTGCCATCAGTGACCCGGGACAGGGGACCTACGAGCAGTACTTC. Translation: CAISDPGQGTYEQYF.

At least ten counts were recorded for this clonotype. The rearrangement joins TRBV5-1 to TRBJ2-3, with a tentative D call TRBD2 (6 bases). Germline V gene lookup returns CDR1 SGHRS and CDR2 YFSETQ. Deletions cut 0 bases from V and 9 bases from J, with 14 bases between. This CDR3 has 14 amino acids. The CDR3 DNA reads TGCGCCAGCAGCTTGGCGGGGGTGTTGGACACGCAGTATTTT. Translated, it gives CASSLAGVLDTQYF.

This clonotype was seen at least ten times. The rearrangement uses TRBV28 and TRBJ2-7; D is uncertain. This CDR3 has 15 residues. Germline loops: CDR1 MDHEN, CDR2 SYDVKM. Trimming removed 2 bases at V and 3 bases at J, with 14 bases between. The CDR3 DNA is TGTGCCAGCAGTTTAAGGGCAGTCGGCTTCTACGAGCAGTACTTC. It specifies CASSLRAVGFYEQYF.